The 8 T cell receptor beta chains below all came from one sample that was sequenced in a study of T-cell reconstitution after alpha-beta-depleted transplantation in children. Unique molecular identifiers tagged the TCRbeta library. TCRdb passed the PCR reads through MiXCR, listing each CDR3 protein once. The sample includes approximately 110,000 distinct CDR3 sequences, under 25% seen only once; the top ten take about 10%. Sequencing used PBMCs, mostly from graft donor cells, obtained 180 days after TCRalphabeta/CD19-depleted stem cell transplant. These receptors were taken from a male patient aged 2 to 10 who had a stem cell transplant for chronic granulomatous disease, so the T cells may come from the graft donor.

This chain links TRBV7-2 with TRBJ1-5; D may be TRBD1 (5 bases). CDR3 length: 15 residues. In germline, CDR1 is SGHTA, CDR2 FQGNSA. Between the trimmed V and J ends, which lost 1 base and 6 bases, there was a span of 13 bases. CDR3 sequence reads: CASSLDQGEGQPQHF. DNA of the CDR3: TGTGCCAGCAGCTTAGATCAGGGAGAGGGTCAGCCCCAGCATTTT.

The gene calls are TRBV5-6 and TRBJ2-2; perhaps TRBD1 as D (5 bases). The CDR3 has 14 amino acids. Trimming removed 4 bases from V and 8 bases from J, with 15 bases in between. The germline V gene encodes CDR1 SGHDT and CDR2 YYEEEE. The chain's CDR3 is CASSLDGHVGELFF. Written as DNA, the CDR3 is TGTGCCAGCAGCCTGGACGGACATGTGGGGGAGCTGTTTTTT.

The V and J genes are TRBV19 and TRBJ2-1; the match to TRBD2 covers 10 bases. Trimming cost V 4 bases and J 0 bases; bases outside gene matches: 6. The germline V gene has CDR1 LNHDA and CDR2 SQIVND (reference sequence). The CDR3 covers 17 residues. The CDR3 coding sequence is TGTGCCAGTAGTACTAGCGGGGGACTTAGCTCCTACAATGAGCAGTTCTTC. Its protein product is CASSTSGGLSSYNEQFF.

The rearrangement uses TRBV5-1 and TRBJ2-2; D gene uncertain. Germline CDR1 SGHRS, CDR2 YFSETQ. The CDR3 is 15 residues long. Trimming took off 0 bases at V and 3 bases at J, with 9 bases between the two ends. In DNA form, the CDR3 reads TGCGCCAGCAGCTTGGGCAGCCCGGACACCGGGGAGCTGTTTTTT. Amino acids: CASSLGSPDTGELFF.

The J gene is TRBJ2-1, the V gene TRBV20-1; D call uncertain. Trimming took off 2 bases at V and 3 bases at J, with 8 bases between the two ends. The CDR3 length is 13 residues. The germline V gene encodes CDR1 DFQATT and CDR2 SNEGSKA (reference sequence). The CDR3: CSARPENYNEQFF. CDR3 sequence (DNA): TGCAGTGCTAGACCCGAAAACTACAATGAGCAGTTCTTC.

In its sample, this clonotype was seen a few times. This sequence joins TRBV7-2 and TRBJ2-3; the D is unclear. CDR3 length equals 15 residues. Germline CDR1 is SGHTA and CDR2 is FQGNSA. The germline V and J ends were trimmed by 2 bases and 5 bases, with 14 bases remaining between them. The CDR3 reads CASSLKGRAGDTQYF. DNA of the CDR3: TGTGCCAGCAGCTTAAAAGGCCGAGCTGGAGATACGCAGTATTTT. The variable domain in full, with the rest retrieved from reference TRBV7-2 and TRBJ2-3, is GAGVSQSPSNKVTEKGKDVELRCDPISGHTALYWYRQSLGQGLEFLIYFQGNSAPDKSGLPSDRFSAERTGGSVSTLTIQRTQQEDSAVYLCASSLKGRAGDTQYFGPGTRLTVL.

This clonotype was picked up many times. For the CDR3, the DNA is TGTGCCAGCAGCCCGGAGGCATGGGGGGACAATGAGCAGTTCTTC. Its translation: CASSPEAWGDNEQFF. This chain links TRBV12-3 or TRBV12-4 with TRBJ2-1; D may be TRBD2 (6 bases). The CDR3 contains 15 residues. V lost 6 bases and J 5 bases, leaving 17 bases between the germline ends.

This clonotype was counted only a few times. The CDR3 loop reads CASSSGASGYEQYF. The CDR3 DNA follows: TGTGCCAGCAGCTCGGGGGCTAGCGGCTACGAGCAGTACTTC. V and J are TRBV27 and TRBJ2-7; tentatively, D is TRBD2 (7 bases). Per germline, CDR1 MNHEY and CDR2 SMNVEV (reference sequence). V was trimmed by 6 bases and J by 3 bases, leaving 15 bases between them. The CDR3 is made up of 14 amino acids.